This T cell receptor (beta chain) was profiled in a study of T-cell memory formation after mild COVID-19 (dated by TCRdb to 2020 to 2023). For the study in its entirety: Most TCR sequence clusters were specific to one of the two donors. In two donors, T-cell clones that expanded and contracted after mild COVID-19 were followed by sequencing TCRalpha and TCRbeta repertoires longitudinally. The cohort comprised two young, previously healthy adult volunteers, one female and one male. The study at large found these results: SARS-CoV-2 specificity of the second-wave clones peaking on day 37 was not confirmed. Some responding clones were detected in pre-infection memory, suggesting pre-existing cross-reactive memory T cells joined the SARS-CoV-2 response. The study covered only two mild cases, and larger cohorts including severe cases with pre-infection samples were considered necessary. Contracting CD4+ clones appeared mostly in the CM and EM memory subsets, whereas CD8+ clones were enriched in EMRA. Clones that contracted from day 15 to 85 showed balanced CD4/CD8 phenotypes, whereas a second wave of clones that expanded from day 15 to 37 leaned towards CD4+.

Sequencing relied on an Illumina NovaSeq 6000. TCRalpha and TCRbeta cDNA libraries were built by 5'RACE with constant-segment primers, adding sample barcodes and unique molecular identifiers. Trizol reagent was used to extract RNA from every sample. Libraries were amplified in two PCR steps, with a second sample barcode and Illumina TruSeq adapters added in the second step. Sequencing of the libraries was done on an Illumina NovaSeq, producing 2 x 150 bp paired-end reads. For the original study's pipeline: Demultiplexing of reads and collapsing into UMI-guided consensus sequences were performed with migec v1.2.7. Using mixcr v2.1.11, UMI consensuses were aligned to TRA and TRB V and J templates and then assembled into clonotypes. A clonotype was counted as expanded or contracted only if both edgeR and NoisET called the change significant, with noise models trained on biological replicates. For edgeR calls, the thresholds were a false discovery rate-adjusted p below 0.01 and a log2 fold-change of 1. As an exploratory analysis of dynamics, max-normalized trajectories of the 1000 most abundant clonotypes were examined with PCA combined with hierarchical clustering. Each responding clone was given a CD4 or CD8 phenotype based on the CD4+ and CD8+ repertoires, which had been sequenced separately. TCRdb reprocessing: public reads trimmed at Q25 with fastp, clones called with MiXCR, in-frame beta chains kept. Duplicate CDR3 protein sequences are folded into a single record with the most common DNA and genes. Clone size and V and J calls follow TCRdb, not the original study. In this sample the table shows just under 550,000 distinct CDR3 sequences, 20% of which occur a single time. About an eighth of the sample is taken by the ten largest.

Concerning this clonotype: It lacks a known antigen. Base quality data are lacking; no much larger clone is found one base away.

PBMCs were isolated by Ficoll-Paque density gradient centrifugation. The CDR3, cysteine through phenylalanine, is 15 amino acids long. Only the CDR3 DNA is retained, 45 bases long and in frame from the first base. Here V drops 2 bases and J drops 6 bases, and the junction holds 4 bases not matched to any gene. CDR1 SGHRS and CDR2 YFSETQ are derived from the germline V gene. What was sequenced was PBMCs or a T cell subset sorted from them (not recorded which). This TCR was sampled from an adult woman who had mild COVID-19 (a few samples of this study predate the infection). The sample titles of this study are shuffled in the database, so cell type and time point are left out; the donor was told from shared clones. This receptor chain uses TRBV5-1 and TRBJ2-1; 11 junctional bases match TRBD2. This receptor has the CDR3 CASSFPTSGTNEQFF. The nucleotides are TGCGCCAGCAGCTTTCCGACTAGCGGGACCAATGAGCAGTTCTTC.